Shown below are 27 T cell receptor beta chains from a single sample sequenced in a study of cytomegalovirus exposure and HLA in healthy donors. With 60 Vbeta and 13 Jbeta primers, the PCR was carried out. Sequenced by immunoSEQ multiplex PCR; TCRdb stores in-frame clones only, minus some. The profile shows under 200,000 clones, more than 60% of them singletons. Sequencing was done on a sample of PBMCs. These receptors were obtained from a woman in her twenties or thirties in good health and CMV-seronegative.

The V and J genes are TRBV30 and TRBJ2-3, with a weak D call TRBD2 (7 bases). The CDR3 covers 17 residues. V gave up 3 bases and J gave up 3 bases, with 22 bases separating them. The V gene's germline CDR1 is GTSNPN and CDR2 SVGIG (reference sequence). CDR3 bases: TGTGCCTGGAGCCGAATACGGGGGGCCTTAAAAACAGATACGCAGTATTTT. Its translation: CAWSRIRGALKTDTQYF. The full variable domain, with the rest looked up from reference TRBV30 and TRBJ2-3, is SQTIHQWPATLVQPVGSPLSLECTVEGTSNPNLYWYRQAAGRGLQLLFYSVGIGQISSEVPQNLSASRPQDRQFILSSKKLLLSDSGFYLCAWSRIRGALKTDTQYFGPGTRLTVL.

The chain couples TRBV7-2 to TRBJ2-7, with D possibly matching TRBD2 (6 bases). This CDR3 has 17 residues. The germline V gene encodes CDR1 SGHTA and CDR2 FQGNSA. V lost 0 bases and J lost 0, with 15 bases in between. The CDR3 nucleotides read TGTGCCAGCAGCTTAGCCGTTGTTCGGGGGACCTCCTACGAGCAGTACTTC. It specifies CASSLAVVRGTSYEQYF. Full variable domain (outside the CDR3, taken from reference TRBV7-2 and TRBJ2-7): GAGVSQSPSNKVTEKGKDVELRCDPISGHTALYWYRQSLGQGLEFLIYFQGNSAPDKSGLPSDRFSAERTGGSVSTLTIQRTQQEDSAVYLCASSLAVVRGTSYEQYFGPGTRLTVT.

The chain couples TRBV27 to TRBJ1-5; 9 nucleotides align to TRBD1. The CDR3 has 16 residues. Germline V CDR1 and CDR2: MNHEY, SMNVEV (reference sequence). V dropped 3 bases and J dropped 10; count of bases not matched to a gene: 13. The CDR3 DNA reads TGTGCCAGCAGTTTTTCCTTTAGGACAGGGGTCTCCCCCCAGCATTTT. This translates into CASSFSFRTGVSPQHF.

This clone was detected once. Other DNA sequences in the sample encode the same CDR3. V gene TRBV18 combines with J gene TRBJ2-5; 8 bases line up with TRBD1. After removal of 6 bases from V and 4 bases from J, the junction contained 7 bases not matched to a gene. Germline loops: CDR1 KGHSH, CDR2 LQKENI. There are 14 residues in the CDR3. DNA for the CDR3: TGTGCCAGCTCCCCCGGACAGGGAGGAGAGACCCAGTACTTC. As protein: CASSPGQGGETQYF.

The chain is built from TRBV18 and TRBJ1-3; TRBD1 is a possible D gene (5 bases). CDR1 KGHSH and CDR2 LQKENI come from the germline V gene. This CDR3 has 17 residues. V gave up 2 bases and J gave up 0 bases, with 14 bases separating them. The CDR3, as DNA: TGTGCCAGCTCACCAGTCCCCGGTAGGGGCTCTGGAAACACCATATATTTT. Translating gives CASSPVPGRGSGNTIYF.

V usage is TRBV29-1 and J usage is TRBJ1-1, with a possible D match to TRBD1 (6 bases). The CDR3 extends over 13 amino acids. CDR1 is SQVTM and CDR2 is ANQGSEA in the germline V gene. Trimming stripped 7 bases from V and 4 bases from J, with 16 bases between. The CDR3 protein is CSAARGSLTEAFF. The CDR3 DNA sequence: TGCAGCGCCGCGAGGGGGAGTCTCACTGAAGCTTTCTTT.

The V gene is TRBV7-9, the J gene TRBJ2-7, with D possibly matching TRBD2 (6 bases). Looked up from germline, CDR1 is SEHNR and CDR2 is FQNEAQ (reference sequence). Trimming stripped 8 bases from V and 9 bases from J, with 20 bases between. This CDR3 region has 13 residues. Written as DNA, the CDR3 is TGTGCCAGCGGACCCCTAACGGGGGTGGCGCAGTACTTC. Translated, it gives CASGPLTGVAQYF. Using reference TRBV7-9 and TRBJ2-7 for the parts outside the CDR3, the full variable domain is DTGVSQNPRHKITKRGQNVTFRCDPISEHNRLYWYRQTLGQGPEFLTYFQNEAQLEKSRLLSDRFSAERPKGSFSTLEIQRTEQGDSAMYLCASGPLTGVAQYFGPGTRLTVT.

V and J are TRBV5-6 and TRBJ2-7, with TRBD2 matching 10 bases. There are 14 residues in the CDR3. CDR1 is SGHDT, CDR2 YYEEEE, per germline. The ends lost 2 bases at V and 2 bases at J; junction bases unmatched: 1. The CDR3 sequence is CASSLTSGAYEQYF. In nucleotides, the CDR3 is TGTGCCAGCAGCTTAACTAGCGGGGCCTACGAGCAGTACTTC. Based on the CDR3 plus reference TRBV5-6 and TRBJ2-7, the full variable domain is DAGVTQSPTHLIKTRGQQVTLRCSPKSGHDTVSWYQQALGQGPQFIFQYYEEEERQRGNFPDRFSGHQFPNYSSELNVNALLLGDSALYLCASSLTSGAYEQYFGPGTRLTVT.

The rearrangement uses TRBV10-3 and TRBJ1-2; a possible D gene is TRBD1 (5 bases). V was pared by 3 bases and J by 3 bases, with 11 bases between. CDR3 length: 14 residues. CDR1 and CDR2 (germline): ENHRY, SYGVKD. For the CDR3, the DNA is TGTGCCATCAGTGAAAGGGGTGGGGACTATGGCTACACCTTC. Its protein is CAISERGGDYGYTF.

The CDR3 DNA is TGTGCCAGCAGCCAAGATACTACAGGAAAACTGTTTTTT. Its translation: CASSQDTTGKLFF. The chain has TRBV4-2 and TRBJ1-4; a weak D match, TRBD1 (5 bases). Trimming pared 0 bases from V and 10 bases from J, leaving 9 bases between. The CDR3 loop spans 13 amino acids. Germline lookup yields CDR1 LGHNA and CDR2 YNFKEQ.

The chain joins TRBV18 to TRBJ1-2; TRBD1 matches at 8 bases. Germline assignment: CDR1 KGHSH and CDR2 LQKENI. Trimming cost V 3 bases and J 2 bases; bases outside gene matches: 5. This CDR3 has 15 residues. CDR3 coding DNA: TGTGCCAGCTCACCCGAGGACAGGGCCAACTATGGCTACACCTTC. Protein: CASSPEDRANYGYTF.

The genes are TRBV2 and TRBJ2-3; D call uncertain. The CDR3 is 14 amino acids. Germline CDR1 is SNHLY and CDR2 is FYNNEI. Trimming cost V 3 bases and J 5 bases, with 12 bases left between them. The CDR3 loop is CASSDSQVGDTQYF. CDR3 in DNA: TGTGCCAGCAGTGACTCCCAGGTGGGAGATACGCAGTATTTT.

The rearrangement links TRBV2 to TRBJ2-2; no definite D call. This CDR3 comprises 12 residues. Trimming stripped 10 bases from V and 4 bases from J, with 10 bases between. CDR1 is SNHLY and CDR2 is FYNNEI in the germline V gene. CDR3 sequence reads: CATIPPTGELFF. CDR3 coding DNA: TGTGCCACCATCCCCCCCACCGGGGAGCTGTTTTTT. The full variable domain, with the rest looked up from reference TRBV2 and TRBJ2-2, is EPEVTQTPSHQVTQMGQEVILRCVPISNHLYFYWYRQILGQKVEFLVSFYNNEISEKSEIFDDQFSVERPDGSNFTLKIRSTKLEDSAMYFCATIPPTGELFFGEGSRLTVL.

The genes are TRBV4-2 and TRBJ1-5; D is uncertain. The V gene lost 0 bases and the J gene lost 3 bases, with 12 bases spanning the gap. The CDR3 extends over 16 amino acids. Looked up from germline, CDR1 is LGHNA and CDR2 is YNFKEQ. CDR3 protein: CASSQDYSGYNQPQHF. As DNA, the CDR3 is TGTGCCAGCAGCCAAGATTATTCAGGTTACAATCAGCCCCAGCATTTT.

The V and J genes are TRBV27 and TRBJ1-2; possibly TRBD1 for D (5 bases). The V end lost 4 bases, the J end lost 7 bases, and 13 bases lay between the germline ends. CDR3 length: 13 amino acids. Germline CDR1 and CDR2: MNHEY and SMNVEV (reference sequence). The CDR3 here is CASSSRVGGGYTF. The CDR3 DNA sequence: TGTGCCAGCAGTTCCCGGGTCGGGGGTGGCTACACCTTC.

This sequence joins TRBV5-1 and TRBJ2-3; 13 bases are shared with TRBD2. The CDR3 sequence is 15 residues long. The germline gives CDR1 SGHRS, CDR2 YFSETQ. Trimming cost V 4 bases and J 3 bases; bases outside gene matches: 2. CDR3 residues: CASSPGLAGTDTQYF. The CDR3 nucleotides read TGCGCCAGCAGCCCGGGACTAGCGGGGACAGATACGCAGTATTTT.

The CDR3 coding sequence is TGTGCCTATACAGGTCCGACTAATGAAAAACTGTTTTTT. Translating it yields CAYTGPTNEKLFF. J is TRBJ1-4 and V is TRBV30, with a possible D match to TRBD1 (5 bases). Germline CDR1 is GTSNPN and CDR2 is SVGIG (reference sequence). The CDR3 contains 13 residues. V was clipped by 7 bases and J by 2 bases, with 11 bases between them.

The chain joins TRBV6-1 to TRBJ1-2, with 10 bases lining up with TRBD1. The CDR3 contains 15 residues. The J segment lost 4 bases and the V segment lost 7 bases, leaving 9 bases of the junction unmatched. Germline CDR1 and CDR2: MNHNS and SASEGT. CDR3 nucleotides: TGTGCCAGCACCCGACAGGGGGCGCGATGCTATGGCTACACCTTC. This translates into CASTRQGARCYGYTF.

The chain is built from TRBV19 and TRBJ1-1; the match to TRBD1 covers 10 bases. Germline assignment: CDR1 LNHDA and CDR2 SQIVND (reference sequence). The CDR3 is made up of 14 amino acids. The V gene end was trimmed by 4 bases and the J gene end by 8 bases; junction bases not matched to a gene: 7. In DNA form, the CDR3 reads TGTGCCAGTAGTACCCGGGACAGGGGTTCCGAAGCTTTCTTT. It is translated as CASSTRDRGSEAFF. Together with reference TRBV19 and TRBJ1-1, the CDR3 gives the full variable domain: DGGITQSPKYLFRKEGQNVTLSCEQNLNHDAMYWYRQDPGQGLRLIYYSQIVNDFQKGDIAEGYSVSREKKESFPLTVTSAQKNPTAFYLCASSTRDRGSEAFFGQGTRLTVV.

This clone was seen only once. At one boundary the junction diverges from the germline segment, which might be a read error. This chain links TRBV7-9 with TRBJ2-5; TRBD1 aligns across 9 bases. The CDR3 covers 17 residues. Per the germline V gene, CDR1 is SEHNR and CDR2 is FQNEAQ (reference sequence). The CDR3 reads CSSSLAKLGQGQGTQYF. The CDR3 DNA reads TGTTCCAGCAGCTTAGCAAAGCTAGGACAGGGGCAAGGGACCCAGTACTTC.

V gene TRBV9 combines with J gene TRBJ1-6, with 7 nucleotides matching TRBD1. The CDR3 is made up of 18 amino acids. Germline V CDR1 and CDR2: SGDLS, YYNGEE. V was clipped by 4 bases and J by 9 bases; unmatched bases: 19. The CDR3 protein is CASSSRAPNRGKSSPLHF. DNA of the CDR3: TGTGCCAGCAGCTCCCGGGCCCCCAACAGGGGAAAAAGTTCACCCCTCCACTTT.

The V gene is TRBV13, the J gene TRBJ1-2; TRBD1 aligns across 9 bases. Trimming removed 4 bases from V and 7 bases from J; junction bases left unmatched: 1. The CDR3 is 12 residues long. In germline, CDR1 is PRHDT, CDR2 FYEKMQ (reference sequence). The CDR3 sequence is CASSWDRAGYTF. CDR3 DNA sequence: TGTGCCAGCAGCTGGGACAGGGCTGGCTACACCTTC.

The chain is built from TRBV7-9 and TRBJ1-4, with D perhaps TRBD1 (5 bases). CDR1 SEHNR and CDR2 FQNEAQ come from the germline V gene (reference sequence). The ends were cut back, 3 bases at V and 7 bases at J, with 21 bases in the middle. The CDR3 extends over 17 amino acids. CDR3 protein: CASSFGARRVESEKLFF. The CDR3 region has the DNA TGTGCCAGCAGCTTTGGAGCGCGCAGGGTGGAGAGTGAAAAACTGTTTTTT.

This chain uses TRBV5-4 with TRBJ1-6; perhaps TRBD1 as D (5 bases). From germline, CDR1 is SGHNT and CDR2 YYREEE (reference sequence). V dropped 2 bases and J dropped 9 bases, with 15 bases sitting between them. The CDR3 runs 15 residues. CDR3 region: CASSLEPDNSSPLHF. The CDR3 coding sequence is TGTGCCAGCAGCTTAGAGCCGGACAATAGTTCACCCCTCCACTTT.

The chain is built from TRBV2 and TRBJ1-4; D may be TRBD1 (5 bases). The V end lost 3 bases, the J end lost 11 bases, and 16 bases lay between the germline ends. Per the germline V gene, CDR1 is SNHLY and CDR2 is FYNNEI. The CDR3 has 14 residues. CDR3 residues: CASSEGLRAGKLFF. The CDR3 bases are TGTGCCAGCAGTGAGGGTCTCAGGGCAGGGAAACTGTTTTTT.

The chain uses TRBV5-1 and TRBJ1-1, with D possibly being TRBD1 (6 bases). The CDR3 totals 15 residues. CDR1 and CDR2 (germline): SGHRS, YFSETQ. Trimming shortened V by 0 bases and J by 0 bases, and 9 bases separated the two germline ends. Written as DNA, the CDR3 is TGCGCCAGCAGCTTGGCGGGGGGCATGAACACTGAAGCTTTCTTT. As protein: CASSLAGGMNTEAFF.

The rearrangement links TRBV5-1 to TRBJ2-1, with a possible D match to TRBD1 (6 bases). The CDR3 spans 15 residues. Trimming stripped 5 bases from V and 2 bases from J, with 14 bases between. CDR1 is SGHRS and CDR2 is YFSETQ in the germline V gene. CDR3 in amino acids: CASSQTGTPYNEQFF. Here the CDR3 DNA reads TGCGCCAGCAGTCAAACAGGGACACCCTACAATGAGCAGTTCTTC.